This T cell receptor beta chain was obtained from a study of post-analysis software for immune sequencing data. Overall study context: Patients with relapsing-remitting, secondary progressive and progressive-relapsing multiple sclerosis courses were all represented. Study results and limitations: About 5 TRBV segments, including TRBV5-6, TRBV5-1 and TRBV20-1, were more frequent in patients than controls. The authors found that F measure strongly co-clustered same-batch samples.

Germline CDR1 reads LGHNA; CDR2 reads YNFKEQ. The germline V and J ends were trimmed by 6 bases and 0 bases, with 15 bases remaining between them. The CDR3 sequence is 16 residues long. In regard to this clonotype: Its target is unknown. A much more abundant neighbour one base away suggests this may be a read error.

Libraries were made from TCR beta cDNA, and they carried unique molecular identifiers. cDNA molecules numbering some 500,000 came from about 0.94 to 9.7 million T cells. TCRdb passed the PCR reads through MiXCR, listing each CDR3 protein once. The data contain around 400,000 distinct CDR3 sequences, about a third of them singletons. Material: blood. V and J are TRBV4-2 and TRBJ2-1; D gene unclear. The sequence was obtained from a girl aged 5 to 17 with multiple sclerosis. For the CDR3, the DNA is TGTGCCAGCAGTTACAAGCGAGCAAGCTCCTACAATGAGCAGTTCTTC. Its translation is CASSYKRASSYNEQFF.